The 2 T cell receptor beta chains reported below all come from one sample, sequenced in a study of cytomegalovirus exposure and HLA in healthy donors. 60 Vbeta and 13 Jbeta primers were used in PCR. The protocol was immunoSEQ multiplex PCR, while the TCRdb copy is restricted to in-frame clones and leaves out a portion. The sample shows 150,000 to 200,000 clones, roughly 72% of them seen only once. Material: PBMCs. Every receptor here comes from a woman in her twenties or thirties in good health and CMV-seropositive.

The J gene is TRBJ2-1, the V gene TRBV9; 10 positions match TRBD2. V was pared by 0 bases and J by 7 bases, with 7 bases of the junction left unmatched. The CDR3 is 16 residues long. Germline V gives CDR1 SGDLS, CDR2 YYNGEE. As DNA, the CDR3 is TGTGCCAGCAGCGTAGCTCTAGCGGGGGTTGGGAATGAGCAGTTCTTC. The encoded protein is CASSVALAGVGNEQFF.

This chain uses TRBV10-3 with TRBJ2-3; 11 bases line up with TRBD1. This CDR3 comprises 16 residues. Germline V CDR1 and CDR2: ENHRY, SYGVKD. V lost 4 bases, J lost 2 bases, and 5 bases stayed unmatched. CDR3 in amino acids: CAISGGQGALTDTQYF. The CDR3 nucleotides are TGTGCCATCAGTGGTGGACAGGGGGCCCTCACAGATACGCAGTATTTT.